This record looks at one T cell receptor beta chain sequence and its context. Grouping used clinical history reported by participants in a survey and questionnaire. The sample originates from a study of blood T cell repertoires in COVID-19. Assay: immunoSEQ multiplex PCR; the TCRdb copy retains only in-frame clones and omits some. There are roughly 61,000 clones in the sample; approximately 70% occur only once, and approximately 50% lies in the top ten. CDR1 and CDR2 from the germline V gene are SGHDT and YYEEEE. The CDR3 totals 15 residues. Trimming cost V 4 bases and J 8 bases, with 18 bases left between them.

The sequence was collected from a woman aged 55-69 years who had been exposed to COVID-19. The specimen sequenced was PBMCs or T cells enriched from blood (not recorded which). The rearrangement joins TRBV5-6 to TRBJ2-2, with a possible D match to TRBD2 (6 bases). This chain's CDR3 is CASSGEAGLAGELFF. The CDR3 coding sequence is TGTGCCAGCAGCGGGGAGGCAGGGCTTGCGGGGGAGCTGTTTTTT.